This TCR beta chain emerged from a study of CXCR3-negative and CXCR3-positive naive CD8 T cells. This clonotype is labeled medium-sized based on frequency. Its antigen remains unknown. UMI-labeled 5' RACE TRB cDNA libraries were prepared from the cells. Reprocessing the 5' RACE reads, TCRdb reports a single entry for every CDR3 protein and omits DNA. The sample is made up of 7,500 to 8,500 distinct CDR3 sequences, and the top ten hold 2% to 2.5% of it. Every CD8+ subset sample held around 300,000 flow-sorted cells, done in triplicate. Broader study findings: CD5 surface expression was similar among naive subsets, and TCR strength was estimated by inference from TRB CDR3 properties. Memory CD8+ cells had much lower diversity, and both naive subsets had comparably high diversity. TRB CDR3s were more hydrophobic in CXCR3-positive than in CXCR3-negative naive cells.

The length of the CDR3 is 13 residues. Germline lookup yields CDR1 SQVTM and CDR2 ANQGSEA. The receptor was isolated from a human donor in good health. Some clones in this sample may be carry-over from other donors' samples. The chain recombines TRBV29-1 with TRBJ2-3; the TRBD2 assignment by TCRdb is unverifiable without DNA. What was sequenced was naive CXCR3- CD8+ T cells from blood. Subset indicated: CD45RO-CCR7+CD27+CD95- naive CD8+ T cells lacking CXCR3 (TNR3-). The CDR3 region is CSVQTVSGDTQYF.